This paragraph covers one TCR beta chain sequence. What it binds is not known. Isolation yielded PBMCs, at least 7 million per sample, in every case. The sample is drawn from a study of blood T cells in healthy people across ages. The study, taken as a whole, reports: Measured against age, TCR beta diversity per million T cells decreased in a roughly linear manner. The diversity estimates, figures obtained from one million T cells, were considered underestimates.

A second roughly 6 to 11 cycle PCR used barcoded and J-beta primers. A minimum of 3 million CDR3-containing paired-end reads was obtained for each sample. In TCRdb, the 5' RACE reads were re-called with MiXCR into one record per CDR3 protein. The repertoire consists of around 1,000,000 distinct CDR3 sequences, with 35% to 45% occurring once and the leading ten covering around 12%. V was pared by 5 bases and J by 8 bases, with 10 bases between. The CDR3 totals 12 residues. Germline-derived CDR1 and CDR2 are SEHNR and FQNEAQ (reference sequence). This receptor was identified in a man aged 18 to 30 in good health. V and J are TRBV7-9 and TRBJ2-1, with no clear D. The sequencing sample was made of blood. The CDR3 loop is CASSRSSDEQFF. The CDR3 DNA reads TGTGCCAGCAGCCGTTCGTCCGATGAGCAGTTCTTC.